A selection of T cell receptor beta chains follows, all from one sample in a study of shared clonotypes between healthy human individuals. Assay used: immunoSEQ multiplex PCR; TCRdb lists only in-frame clones, some missing. The table records roughly 2.2 million clones, 85% to 95% of them present only once. Material: naive CD4+ T cells from PBMCs. The receptors stem from a young man in good health. Some clones in this sample may be carry-over from other donors' samples. Each CDR3 is given with its conserved first and last residue. Each record gives: clone size, V gene, D gene, J gene, CDR3 DNA, CDR3 protein. The D gene is left open where the match is weak. The listing skips clone size in some rows; elsewhere it reads once, few, many or a size class.

>-|TRBV25-1|-|TRBJ2-5
TGTGCCAGCAGTGAATTGGGGGCCCGAGAGACCCAGTACTTC
CASSELGARETQYF
>-|TRBV19|-|TRBJ2-1
TGTGCCAGTAGTAACTTGGTCTACAATGAGCAGTTCTTC
CASSNLVYNEQFF
>-|TRBV5-1|-|TRBJ1-2
TGCGCCAGCAGCTTGGACAGGGCCAACTATGGCTACACCTTC
CASSLDRANYGYTF
>-|TRBV19|-|TRBJ2-1
TGTGCCAGTAGTATCAACAGCGGTTCCACCTACAATGAGCAGTTCTTC
CASSINSGSTYNEQFF
>-|TRBV5-1|-|TRBJ2-1
TGCGCCAGCAGCTTACCCGGGCCGCACAATGAGCAGTTCTTC
CASSLPGPHNEQFF
>-|TRBV5-5|-|TRBJ1-1
TGTGCCAGCAGCTTTAACAGGGCCTCCACTGAAGCTTTCTTT
CASSFNRASTEAFF
>-|TRBV18|-|TRBJ1-2
TGTGCCAGCTCACCACTGGACGGGGGCGGCTACACCTTC
CASSPLDGGGYTF
>-|TRBV10-2|-|TRBJ2-3
TGCGCCAGCAGTGAGTCTCGGCCAGATACGCAGTATTTT
CASSESRPDTQYF
>-|TRBV5-1|-|TRBJ1-2
TGCGCCAGCAGCTTGTTAGGGGGAAGTAACTATGGCTACACCTTC
CASSLLGGSNYGYTF
>-|TRBV19|-|TRBJ1-5
TGTGCCTCCAATCGGAGGGGGGATCAGCCCCAGCATTTT
CASNRRGDQPQHF
>-|TRBV30|-|TRBJ1-1
TGTGCCTGGAGTGTAGTAAGGGGGGGGAACACTGAAGCTTTCTTT
CAWSVVRGGNTEAFF
>-|TRBV4-1|TRBD2|TRBJ2-5
TGCGCCAGCAGCCTCCAAGATAGCGGGACAGAGACCCAGTACTTC
CASSLQDSGTETQYF
>-|TRBV28|TRBD1|TRBJ2-3
TGTGCCAGCAGTCCAATAGGGACAGGGGGGACAGATACGCAGTATTTT
CASSPIGTGGTDTQYF
>-|TRBV5-1|-|TRBJ2-3
TGCGCCAGCAGCTTTTTTAGTCCAGTCACAGATACGCAGTATTTT
CASSFFSPVTDTQYF
>-|TRBV27|-|TRBJ1-1
TGTGCCAGCGCCCACGGCCTGAACACTGAAGCTTTCTTT
CASAHGLNTEAFF
>-|TRBV5-1|TRBD1|TRBJ2-2
TGCGCCAGCAGCTTACAGGGGGCCGGGGAGCTGTTTTTT
CASSLQGAGELFF
>once|TRBV5-1|TRBD1|TRBJ2-7
TGCGCCAGCAGACCCGGGACAGGGGTGGCCGCGCAGTACTTC
CASRPGTGVAAQYF
>-|TRBV6-1|-|TRBJ2-3
TGTGCCAGCCACCTATGGGGGGAGGATACGCAGTATTTT
CASHLWGEDTQYF
>-|TRBV7-2|TRBD1|TRBJ1-1
TGTGCCAGCAGCTTATACAGGGGTCGAACGGGCACTGAAGCTTTCTTT
CASSLYRGRTGTEAFF
>-|TRBV13|TRBD1|TRBJ1-1
TGTGCCAGCAGCTTAGGCAGGGGGCGAAACACTGAAGCTTTCTTT
CASSLGRGRNTEAFF
>-|TRBV19|-|TRBJ2-2
TGTGCCAGTAGTACCGGCGGGAACACCGGGGAGCTGTTTTTT
CASSTGGNTGELFF
>once|TRBV25-1|-|TRBJ2-3
TGTGCCAGCAGTGAGAGGGGGGAGGCAGATACGCAGTATTTT
CASSERGEADTQYF
>few|TRBV2|-|TRBJ1-5
TGTGCCAGCAGTGGGACGGGGTATAGCAATCAGCCCCAGCATTTT
CASSGTGYSNQPQHF
>-|TRBV15|-|TRBJ2-7
TGTGCCACCAGCAACCTCCGGAGCAGCTCCTACGAGCAGTACTTC
CATSNLRSSSYEQYF
>-|TRBV28|TRBD2|TRBJ2-2
TGTGCCAGCAAACTAGCGGGAGTTATTACCGGGGAGCTGTTTTTT
CASKLAGVITGELFF
>-|TRBV28|TRBD1|TRBJ1-4
TGTGCCAGCAGCTCAACAGGGGGCGGTGAAAAACTGTTTTTT
CASSSTGGGEKLFF
>-|TRBV5-4|-|TRBJ2-7
TGTGCCAGCACTAGGGGTTCCTCCTACGAGCAGTACTTC
CASTRGSSYEQYF
>-|TRBV5-1|-|TRBJ1-3
TGCGCCAGCAGCTTGGATGGGGGGTTTACTGGAAACACCATATATTTT
CASSLDGGFTGNTIYF
>-|TRBV7-2|-|TRBJ2-7
TGTGCCAGCAGCCTACACTCCTACGAGCAGTACTTC
CASSLHSYEQYF
>-|TRBV5-1|-|TRBJ2-5
TGCGCCAGCAGCTTGGCCGCGGTCGACGAGACCCAGTACTTC
CASSLAAVDETQYF
>-|TRBV20-1|-|TRBJ2-3
TGCAGTGCTAGCAGGGATACGCAGTATTTT
CSASRDTQYF
>-|TRBV27|-|TRBJ2-7
TGTGCCAGCAGTTTAGAGGGAACCTACGAGCAGTACTTC
CASSLEGTYEQYF
>-|TRBV28|TRBD2|TRBJ2-1
TGTGCCAGCAGTCGGACTAGCGGGAGTTGGAATGAGCAGTTCTTC
CASSRTSGSWNEQFF
>-|TRBV9|-|TRBJ1-2
TGTGCCAGCAGCGCAAGAAAAGGGAATGGCTACACCTTC
CASSARKGNGYTF
>-|TRBV7-9|-|TRBJ2-2
TGTGCCAGCAGCGCGACCCTTCGGAGCGACACCGGGGAGCTGTTTTTT
CASSATLRSDTGELFF
>once|TRBV18|-|TRBJ2-3
TGTGCCAGCTCACCAGGATTTCCAGATACGCAGTATTTT
CASSPGFPDTQYF